These 30 T cell receptor beta chains share one sample of origin, sequenced in a study of blood T cells in healthy people across ages. Primers used in a second PCR of about 6 to 11 cycles were a sample-barcoded 5' primer and a J-beta primer mix. TCRdb ran MiXCR on the 5' RACE reads and lists one entry per CDR3 protein. Of about 1.4 million distinct CDR3 sequences listed, almost 60% are singletons. The source material was blood. The receptors were gathered from a man between 18 and 29 years old in good health.

The V and J genes are TRBV29-1 and TRBJ2-1; TRBD2 is a possible D gene (6 bases). Trimming removed 4 bases from V and 2 bases from J, with 9 bases in between. Germline loops: CDR1 SQVTM, CDR2 ANQGSEA. The CDR3 is 13 residues long. The DNA for the CDR3 is TGCAGCGTTGGGGGGGTAACCTACAATGAGCAGTTCTTC. Encoded protein: CSVGGVTYNEQFF.

The gene calls are TRBV2 and TRBJ2-4; a possible D gene is TRBD1 (6 bases). The end of the DNA fits TRBJ2-7 better, so the J call may be wrong. CDR3 length: 15 amino acids. The germline CDR1 and CDR2 sequences are SNHLY and FYNNEI. CDR3 in amino acids: CASRILDSSLYEQYF. Written as DNA, the CDR3 is TGTGCCAGCAGGATACTGGACAGCTCCCTCTACGAGCAGTACTTC.

On this clonotype: At one of its ends the junction is not consistent with the germline gene, which may arise from a read error. The chain links TRBV30 to TRBJ2-6; maybe TRBD1 (5 bases). CDR1 GTSNPN and CDR2 SVGIG come from the germline V gene (reference sequence). This CDR3 contains 14 residues. CDR3 in amino acids: CAWSDSSGANVLTF. CDR3 in DNA: TGTGCCTGGAGCGACAGCTCTGGAGCCAACGTCCTGACTTTC.

The chain employs TRBV4-2 and TRBJ1-1, with unresolved D. The CDR3 has 15 amino acids. Germline V gene sequence: CDR1 LGHNA, CDR2 YNFKEQ. The V end was cut by 4 bases, the J end by 1 base, with 13 bases between. The CDR3 spells CASSRGDFTNTEAFF. The DNA of the CDR3 is TGTGCCAGCAGCCGGGGTGACTTTACGAACACTGAAGCTTTCTTT.

This CDR3 is CASSLALQPSNTGELFF. The CDR3 bases are TGTGCCAGCAGTTTAGCGCTTCAGCCCTCGAACACCGGGGAGCTGTTTTTT. The chain joins TRBV12-3 or TRBV12-4 to TRBJ2-2; D remains ambiguous. V lost 0 bases, J lost 0 bases, and 11 bases lay in between. This CDR3 region has 17 residues.

CDR3 bases: TGCAGCGTTGAAGACTCCTGGGGAATTGAGCAGTTCTTC. Amino acid sequence: CSVEDSWGIEQFF. The V and J genes are TRBV29-1 and TRBJ2-1; D remains ambiguous. Germline CDR1 and CDR2: SQVTM and ANQGSEA. V was cut by 0 bases and J by 9 bases, with 12 bases left in between. The CDR3 has 13 residues.

This clonotype was detected a few times. The chain employs TRBV6-6 and TRBJ1-1; possible D gene TRBD1, 6 bases. Germline V gives CDR1 MNHNY, CDR2 SVGAGI (reference sequence). Between the trimmed V and J ends, which lost 6 bases and 5 bases, there was a span of 13 bases. The CDR3 covers 13 residues. The CDR3 is CASSPTGWTEAFF. The CDR3 DNA reads as TGTGCCAGCAGCCCTACAGGGTGGACTGAAGCTTTCTTT.

The V gene is TRBV4-1, the J gene TRBJ1-5; TRBD1 aligns across 12 bases. This CDR3 comprises 19 residues. Germline CDR1 reads MGHRA; CDR2 reads YSYEKL. Germline trimming cut 0 bases from V and 5 bases from J; bases unmatched to any gene: 11. CDR3 sequence reads: CASSQDLGTGGSSYQPQHF. DNA for the CDR3: TGCGCCAGCAGCCAAGATCTTGGGACAGGGGGCTCTTCTTATCAGCCCCAGCATTTT.

The chain recombines TRBV28 with TRBJ1-2, with D perhaps matching TRBD1 (5 bases). The CDR3 is 15 residues long. CDR1 is MDHEN, CDR2 SYDVKM, per germline. Trimming pared 6 bases from V and 4 bases from J, leaving 18 bases between. The DNA of the CDR3 is TGTGCCAGCAGCTCGTCCGGGGCCGATGGCTATGGCTACACCTTC. Its translation: CASSSSGADGYGYTF.

CDR3 in amino acids: CSAKLFRDTEAFF. DNA of the CDR3: TGCAGTGCTAAGTTATTTAGGGACACTGAAGCTTTCTTT. The chain joins TRBV20-1 to TRBJ1-1, with D hard to call. Germline V gene lookup returns CDR1 DFQATT and CDR2 SNEGSKA (reference sequence). This CDR3 contains 13 residues. Trimming removed 4 bases from V and 3 bases from J, with 12 bases in between.

This sequence joins TRBV24-1 and TRBJ2-5; D uncertain. CDR1 is KGHDR, CDR2 SFDVKD, per germline. The CDR3 sequence is 15 residues long. Trimming stripped 6 bases from V and 5 bases from J, with 18 bases between. CDR3 region: CATSTGMETPETQYF. The CDR3 region has the DNA TGTGCCACCAGTACGGGTATGGAGACCCCGGAGACCCAGTACTTC.

CDR3 sequence: CASSPDRGGSNEKLFF. The CDR3 DNA follows: TGTGCCAGCAGCCCGGACAGGGGAGGGAGTAATGAAAAACTGTTTTTT. V usage is TRBV6-6 and J usage is TRBJ1-4, with 9 bases fitting TRBD1. This CDR3 comprises 16 residues. V was clipped by 6 bases and J by 4 bases; unmatched bases: 9. The germline gives CDR1 MNHNY, CDR2 SVGAGI (reference sequence).

This chain connects TRBV5-1 to TRBJ1-1; no clear D gene. Deletions cut 7 bases from V and 3 bases from J, with 16 bases between. The germline V gene encodes CDR1 SGHRS and CDR2 YFSETQ. This CDR3 region has 14 residues. CDR3 in DNA: TGCGCCAGCCACCCGGTTATGGGCGACACTGAAGCTTTCTTT. Translation gives CASHPVMGDTEAFF.

The rearrangement links TRBV20-1 to TRBJ1-5; 8 nucleotides match TRBD1. The CDR3 runs to 13 residues. From germline, CDR1 is DFQATT and CDR2 SNEGSKA (reference sequence). Trimming cost V 4 bases and J 4 bases; bases outside gene matches: 3. The CDR3 loop is CSATRQGNQPQHF. The DNA of the CDR3 is TGCAGTGCTACCCGACAGGGGAATCAGCCCCAGCATTTT.

This clonotype was recorded once. The chain joins TRBV28 to TRBJ2-1; D may be TRBD1 (7 bases). The CDR3 runs to 15 residues. Germline V CDR1 and CDR2: MDHEN, SYDVKM. Trimming left V 1 base short and J 8 bases short, with 15 bases between. The CDR3 here is CASSLLSRGDHEQFF. In DNA, the CDR3 is TGTGCCAGCAGTTTATTGTCCAGGGGGGATCATGAGCAGTTCTTC.

The gene calls are TRBV27 and TRBJ2-7; 8 bases match TRBD2. Germline CDR1 reads MNHEY; CDR2 reads SMNVEV (reference sequence). This CDR3 has 20 amino acids. V shed 3 bases, J shed 1 base, and the junction held 20 bases outside the gene matches. This chain's CDR3 is CASSLDGRQGIGTRSYEQYF. The CDR3 nucleotides are TGTGCCAGCAGTTTGGATGGGCGGCAAGGAATCGGGACTAGATCCTACGAGCAGTACTTC.

The rearrangement joins TRBV5-1 to TRBJ1-6; TRBD1 is a possible D gene (5 bases). The CDR3 is 14 amino acids. The germline V gene has CDR1 SGHRS and CDR2 YFSETQ. The germline V and J ends were trimmed by 5 bases and 7 bases, with 13 bases remaining between them. In nucleotides, the CDR3 is TGCGCCAGCAGAACCGGGACGGAGAATTCACCCCTCCACTTT. Translating gives CASRTGTENSPLHF.

This chain joins TRBV10-2 and TRBJ1-1, with D possibly TRBD1 on 6 matching bases. Germline loops: CDR1 WSHSY, CDR2 SAAADI. The V end lost 0 bases, the J end lost 4 bases, and 15 bases lay between the germline ends. This CDR3 has 16 amino acids. As DNA, the CDR3 is TGCGCCAGCAGTGAGTCGACCGGGGGCTCGGGCACTGAAGCTTTCTTT. Protein sequence: CASSESTGGSGTEAFF.

V and J are TRBV4-1 and TRBJ2-1; 7 bases are shared with TRBD2. CDR1 MGHRA and CDR2 YSYEKL come from the germline V gene. CDR3 length equals 16 residues. Losses at the gene ends were 0 bases for V and 4 bases for J; bases not matched to a gene: 6. CDR3: CASSQDRTSEYNEQFF. The CDR3, as DNA: TGCGCCAGCAGCCAAGATCGGACTAGTGAGTACAATGAGCAGTTCTTC.

CDR3 in amino acids: CASSWDSEQKLFF. In DNA, the CDR3 is TGTGCCAGCAGCTGGGACAGTGAACAAAAACTGTTTTTT. The chain joins TRBV7-9 to TRBJ1-4; 7 bases fit TRBD1. V shed 4 bases and J 9 bases; nucleotides not matched to a gene: 5. This CDR3 spans 13 amino acids. Germline lookup yields CDR1 SEHNR and CDR2 FQNEAQ (reference sequence).

The genes are TRBV29-1 and TRBJ2-7, with D possibly TRBD2 on 7 matching bases. The CDR3 is 13 amino acids. Germline CDR1 SQVTM, CDR2 ANQGSEA. Trimming took off 6 bases at V and 7 bases at J, with 19 bases between the two ends. The CDR3: CSVKAGQGNEQYF. The CDR3 DNA sequence: TGCAGCGTCAAAGCGGGGCAGGGGAATGAGCAGTACTTC.

The rearrangement joins TRBV4-1 to TRBJ2-7; D unresolved. V lost 0 bases to trimming and J lost 5 bases, with 14 bases between them. The CDR3 is made up of 15 amino acids. The germline V gene has CDR1 MGHRA and CDR2 YSYEKL. The CDR3 loop is CASSQERTNGNEQYF. In DNA form, the CDR3 reads TGCGCCAGCAGCCAAGAGAGGACGAACGGCAACGAGCAGTACTTC.

The chain uses TRBV5-1 and TRBJ2-1; D remains unclear. CDR3 length: 13 amino acids. CDR1 is SGHRS, CDR2 YFSETQ, per germline. Trimming took 0 bases from V and 6 from J, leaving 7 bases between them. As DNA, the CDR3 is TGCGCCAGCAGCTTGGGGATAGGCAATGAGCAGTTCTTC. This gives the protein CASSLGIGNEQFF.

This chain connects TRBV14 to TRBJ2-3; no definite D call. The germline gives CDR1 SGHDN, CDR2 FVKESK. The CDR3 runs to 17 residues. V lost 0 bases to trimming and J lost 0 bases, with 13 bases between them. The CDR3: CASSQEVWEGSTDTQYF. Here the CDR3 DNA reads TGTGCCAGCAGCCAAGAAGTTTGGGAAGGAAGCACAGATACGCAGTATTTT.

This clonotype came up a few times. The chain employs TRBV4-1 and TRBJ2-7; 7 positions match TRBD1. This CDR3 is 13 amino acids long. Trimming took 4 bases from V and 7 from J; bases not matched to a gene: 7. Germline loops: CDR1 MGHRA, CDR2 YSYEKL. The CDR3 DNA is TGCGCCAGCAGCCCGACAGGGTTGGGGGAGCAGTACTTC. Its translation is CASSPTGLGEQYF.

DNA of the CDR3: TGCAGTGCTAGAGATCAGTACAGGGGGCCCCCTGAAGCTTTCTTT. It is translated as CSARDQYRGPPEAFF. The chain couples TRBV20-1 to TRBJ1-1; the match to TRBD1 covers 9 bases. This CDR3 region has 15 residues. The V segment lost 0 bases and the J segment 6 bases; nucleotides outside the gene matches: 8. Germline CDR1 DFQATT, CDR2 SNEGSKA (reference sequence).

The table lists this clonotype with a count of one. This chain uses TRBV20-1 with TRBJ1-3; D gene unclear. The CDR3 covers 13 residues. The germline V and J ends were trimmed by 1 base and 1 base, with 5 bases remaining between them. Germline CDR1 and CDR2: DFQATT and SNEGSKA (reference sequence). CDR3 bases: TGCAGTGCTAGAGTGCCTTCTGGAAACACCATATATTTT. This translates into CSARVPSGNTIYF.

In the case of this clonotype: A junction boundary mismatches the germline segment, possibly from a read error. The chain carries TRBV20-1 and TRBJ1-4; 7 nucleotides agree with TRBD1. This CDR3 comprises 18 residues. CDR1 is DFQATT and CDR2 is SNEGSKA in the germline V gene (reference sequence). CDR3 in amino acids: CSARDSRGTDFFNEKLSF. The CDR3 DNA sequence: TGCAGTGCTAGAGATAGCAGAGGGACAGACTTCTTTAATGAAAAACTGTCTTTT.

V gene TRBV18 combines with J gene TRBJ2-6; 8 nucleotides match TRBD2. Germline lookup yields CDR1 KGHSH and CDR2 LQKENI. Trimming removed 4 bases from V and 0 bases from J; junction bases left unmatched: 8. This CDR3 region has 18 residues. The CDR3 sequence: CASSQSAGGGSGANVLTF. CDR3 in DNA: TGTGCCAGCTCACAATCGGCGGGGGGCGGCTCTGGGGCCAACGTCCTGACTTTC. Full variable domain (outside the CDR3, taken from reference TRBV18 and TRBJ2-6): NAGVMQNPRHLVRRRGQEARLRCSPMKGHSHVYWYRQLPEEGLKFMVYLQKENIIDESGMPKERFSAEFPKEGPSILRIQQVVRGDSAAYFCASSQSAGGGSGANVLTFGAGSRLTVL.

V and J are TRBV20-1 and TRBJ2-1; TRBD2 matches 11 bases. V lost 7 bases and J lost 4; bases outside the gene matches: 9. The CDR3 covers 15 residues. In germline, CDR1 is DFQATT, CDR2 SNEGSKA (reference sequence). The CDR3 region has the DNA TGCAGTGTTCATCCGTTAGCGGGAGGGTACAATGAGCAGTTCTTC. Amino acids: CSVHPLAGGYNEQFF.